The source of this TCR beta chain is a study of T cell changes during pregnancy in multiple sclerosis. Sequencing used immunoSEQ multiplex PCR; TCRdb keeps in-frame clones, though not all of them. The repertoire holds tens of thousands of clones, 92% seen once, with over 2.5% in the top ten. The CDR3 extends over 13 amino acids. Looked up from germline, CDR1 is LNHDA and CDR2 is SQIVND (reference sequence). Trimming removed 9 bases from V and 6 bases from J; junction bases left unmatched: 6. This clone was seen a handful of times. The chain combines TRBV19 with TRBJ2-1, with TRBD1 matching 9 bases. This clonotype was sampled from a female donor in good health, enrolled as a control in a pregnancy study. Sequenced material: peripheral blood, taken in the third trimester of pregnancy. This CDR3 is CASPRDRVNEQFF. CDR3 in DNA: TGTGCCAGCCCCCGGGACAGGGTCAATGAGCAGTTCTTC.